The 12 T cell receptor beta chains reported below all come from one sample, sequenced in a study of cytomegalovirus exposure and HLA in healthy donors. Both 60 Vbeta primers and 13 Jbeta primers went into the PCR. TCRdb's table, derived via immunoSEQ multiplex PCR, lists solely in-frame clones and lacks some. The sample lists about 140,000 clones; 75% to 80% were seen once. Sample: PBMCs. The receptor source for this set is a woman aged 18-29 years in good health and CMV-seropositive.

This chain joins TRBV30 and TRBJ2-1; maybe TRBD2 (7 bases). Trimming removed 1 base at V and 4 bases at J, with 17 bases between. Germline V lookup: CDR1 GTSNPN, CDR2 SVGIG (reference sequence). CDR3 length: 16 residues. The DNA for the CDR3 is TGTGCCTGGAGTGCCACCGCCGGGGGGCCGTACAATGAGCAGTTCTTC. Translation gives CAWSATAGGPYNEQFF. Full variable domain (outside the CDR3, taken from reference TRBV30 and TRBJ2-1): SQTIHQWPATLVQPVGSPLSLECTVEGTSNPNLYWYRQAAGRGLQLLFYSVGIGQISSEVPQNLSASRPQDRQFILSSKKLLLSDSGFYLCAWSATAGGPYNEQFFGPGTRLTVL.

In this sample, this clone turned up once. The CDR3 coding sequence is TGCGCCAGCAGCCAAGGGGGGCCTAATCAGCCCCAGCATTTT. Translated, it gives CASSQGGPNQPQHF. V gene TRBV4-1 combines with J gene TRBJ1-5, with TRBD1 as a possible D gene (6 bases). Trimming took 1 base from V and 4 from J, leaving 8 bases between them. The CDR3 contains 14 residues. Germline loops: CDR1 MGHRA, CDR2 YSYEKL.

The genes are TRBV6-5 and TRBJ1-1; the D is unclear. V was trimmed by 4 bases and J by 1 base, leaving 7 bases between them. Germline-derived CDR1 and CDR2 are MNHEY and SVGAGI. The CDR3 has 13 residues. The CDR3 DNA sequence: TGTGCCAGCAGTTGGACTCCGAACACTGAAGCTTTCTTT. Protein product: CASSWTPNTEAFF.

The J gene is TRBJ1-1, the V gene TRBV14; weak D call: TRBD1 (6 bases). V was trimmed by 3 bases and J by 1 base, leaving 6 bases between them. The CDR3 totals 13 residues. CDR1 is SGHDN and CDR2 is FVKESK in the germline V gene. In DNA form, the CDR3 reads TGTGCCAGCAGCCAGACAGGGAACACTGAAGCTTTCTTT. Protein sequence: CASSQTGNTEAFF.

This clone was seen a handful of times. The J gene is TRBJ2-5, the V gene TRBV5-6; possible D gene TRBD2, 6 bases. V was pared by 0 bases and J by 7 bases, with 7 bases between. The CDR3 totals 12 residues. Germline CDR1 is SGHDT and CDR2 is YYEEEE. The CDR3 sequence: CASSLAGGTQYF. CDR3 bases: TGTGCCAGCAGCTTGGCCGGGGGGACCCAGTACTTC.

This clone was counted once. The CDR3 is CAWRGQGGYYEQYF. CDR3 nucleotide sequence: TGTGCCTGGAGGGGACAGGGGGGGTACTACGAGCAGTACTTC. The chain couples TRBV30 to TRBJ2-7; the match to TRBD1 covers 11 bases. Germline V gives CDR1 GTSNPN, CDR2 SVGIG (reference sequence). V trimming: 3 bases; J trimming: 3 bases; junction bases outside the gene matches: 4. This CDR3 contains 14 residues.

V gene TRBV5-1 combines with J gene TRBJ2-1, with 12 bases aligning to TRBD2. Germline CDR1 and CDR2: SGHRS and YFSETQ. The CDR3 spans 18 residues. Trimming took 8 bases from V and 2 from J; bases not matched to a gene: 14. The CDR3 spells CASSSTTSGGTPYNEQFF. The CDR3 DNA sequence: TGCGCCAGTAGTTCCACGACTAGCGGGGGAACTCCCTACAATGAGCAGTTCTTC.

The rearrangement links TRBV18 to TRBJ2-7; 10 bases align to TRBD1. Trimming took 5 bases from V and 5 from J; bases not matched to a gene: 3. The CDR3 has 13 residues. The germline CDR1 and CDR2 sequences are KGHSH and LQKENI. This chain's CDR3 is CASSWDRGHEQYF. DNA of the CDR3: TGTGCCAGCTCATGGGACAGGGGCCACGAGCAGTACTTC.

CDR3: CASRTDSGIGAQYF. CDR3 DNA sequence: TGTGCCAGCAGAACTGACAGTGGCATTGGGGCCCAGTACTTC. The genes are TRBV6-9 and TRBJ2-5; perhaps TRBD1 as D (5 bases). The germline gives CDR1 MNHGY, CDR2 SVAAGI. The CDR3 totals 14 residues. Trimming left V 6 bases short and J 9 bases short, with 20 bases between.

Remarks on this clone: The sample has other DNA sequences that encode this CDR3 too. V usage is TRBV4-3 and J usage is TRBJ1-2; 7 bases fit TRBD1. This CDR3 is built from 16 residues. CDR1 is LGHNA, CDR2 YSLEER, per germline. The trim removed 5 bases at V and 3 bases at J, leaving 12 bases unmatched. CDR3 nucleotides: TGCGCCAGCAGCTTTTTCACAGGGGCTGAGTACTATGGCTACACCTTC. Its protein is CASSFFTGAEYYGYTF.

CDR3 protein: CASSTGQGAPLHF. DNA of the CDR3: TGTGCCAGTAGTACCGGACAGGGGGCACCCCTCCACTTT. This chain joins TRBV19 and TRBJ1-6; 10 nucleotides align to TRBD1. There are 13 residues in the CDR3. CDR1 is LNHDA and CDR2 is SQIVND in the germline V gene (reference sequence). V trimming: 4 bases; J trimming: 11 bases; junction bases outside the gene matches: 2.

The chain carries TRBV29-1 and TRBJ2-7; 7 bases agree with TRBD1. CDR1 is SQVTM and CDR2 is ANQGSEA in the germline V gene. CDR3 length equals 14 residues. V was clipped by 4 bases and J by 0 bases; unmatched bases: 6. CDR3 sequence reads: CSVGDRASSYEQYF. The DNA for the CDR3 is TGCAGCGTTGGAGACAGGGCCTCCTCCTACGAGCAGTACTTC.